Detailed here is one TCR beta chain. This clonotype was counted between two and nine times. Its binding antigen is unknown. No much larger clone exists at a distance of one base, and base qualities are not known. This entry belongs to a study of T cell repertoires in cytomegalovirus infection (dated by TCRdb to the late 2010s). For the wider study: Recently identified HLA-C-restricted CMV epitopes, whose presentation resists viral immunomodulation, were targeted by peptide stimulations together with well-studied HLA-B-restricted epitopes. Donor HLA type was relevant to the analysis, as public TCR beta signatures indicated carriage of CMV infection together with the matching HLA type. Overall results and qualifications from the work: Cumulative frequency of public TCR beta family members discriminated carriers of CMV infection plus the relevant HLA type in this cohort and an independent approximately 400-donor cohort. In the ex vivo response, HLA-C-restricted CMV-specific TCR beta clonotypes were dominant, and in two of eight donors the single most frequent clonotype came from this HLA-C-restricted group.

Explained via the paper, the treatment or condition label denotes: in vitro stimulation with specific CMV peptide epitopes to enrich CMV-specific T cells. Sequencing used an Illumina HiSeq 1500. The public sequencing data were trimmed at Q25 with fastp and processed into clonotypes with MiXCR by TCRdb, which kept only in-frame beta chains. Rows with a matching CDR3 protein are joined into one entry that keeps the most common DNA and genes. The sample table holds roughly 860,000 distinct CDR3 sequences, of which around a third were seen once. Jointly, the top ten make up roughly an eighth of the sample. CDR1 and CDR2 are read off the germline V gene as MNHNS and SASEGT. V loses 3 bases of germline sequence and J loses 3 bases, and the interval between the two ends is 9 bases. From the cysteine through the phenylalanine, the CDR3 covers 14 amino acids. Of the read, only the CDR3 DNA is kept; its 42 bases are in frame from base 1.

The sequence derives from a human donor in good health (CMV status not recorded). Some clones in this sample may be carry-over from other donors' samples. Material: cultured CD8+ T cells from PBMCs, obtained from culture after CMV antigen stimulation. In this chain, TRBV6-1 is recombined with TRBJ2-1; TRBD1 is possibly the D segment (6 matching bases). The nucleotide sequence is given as TGTGCCAGCAGTGAGCCACAGGGCTACAATGAGCAGTTCTTC. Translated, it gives CASSEPQGYNEQFF.